This T cell receptor (beta chain) was documented in a study of shared clonotypes between healthy human individuals. The study's findings and limits: Sorted-subset sequencing was shown by rarefaction to be incomplete despite large depth.

Study donors comprised healthy, HIV-negative adults devoid of recent acute infection or vaccination. Regarding this clone: The antigen is unknown.

This CDR3 spans 15 amino acids. Trimming at V came to 5 bases and at J to 7 bases, leaving 13 bases not matched to a gene. Germline CDR1 reads MRHNA; CDR2 reads SNTAGT. In the source study's methods: ImmunoSEQ junction-only sequences lacked quality scores, so their filtering differed. The data were produced by immunoSEQ multiplex PCR, yet TCRdb's version contains in-frame clones alone and is incomplete. The V and J calls and clone size were taken over from that table, and D and trimming were inferred from the DNA. The data contain roughly 2.2 million clones, approximately 95% of them seen just once; the ten biggest clones take up under 0.45%.

This clonotype was sampled from a man aged 18 to 29 in good health. Some clones in this sample may be carry-over from other donors' samples. This rearrangement joins TRBV6-4 to TRBJ1-2; TRBD1 aligns across 7 bases. The sequenced material came from naive CD4+ T cells from PBMCs. Subset noted: CD45RA+ positively selected. The CDR3 DNA sequence: TGTGCCAGCAGTCCCGCCCCGACAGGGAGAAGTGGCTACACCTTC. It yields the protein CASSPAPTGRSGYTF.